The 13 T cell receptor beta chains in this list originate from one sample, sequenced in a study of blood T cell repertoires in COVID-19. This table comes from immunoSEQ multiplex PCR, and its TCRdb copy is limited to in-frame clones, with some not included. The sample consists of about 400,000 clones, 80% to 90% of them appearing once. The sample was PBMCs or T cells enriched from blood (not recorded which). These receptors originate from a man aged 40-49 years in a cohort exposed to, infected with or recovered from COVID-19 (not recorded which).

On this clone itself: The sample contains more than one DNA sequence encoding this CDR3. CDR3 nucleotide sequence: TGTGCCAGCAGCCTAACAGGGCGGAATGAGCAGTTCTTC. Amino acids: CASSLTGRNEQFF. This sequence joins TRBV3-1 (or the pseudogene TRBV3-2) and TRBJ2-1, with D possibly TRBD1 on 6 matching bases. CDR1 LGHDT and CDR2 YNNKEL come from the germline V gene (reference sequence). Trimming cost V 4 bases and J 7 bases, with 11 bases left between them. The CDR3 has 13 residues.

This rearrangement joins TRBV28 to TRBJ2-2, with D perhaps matching TRBD1 (5 bases). This CDR3 contains 15 residues. Trimming stripped 5 bases from V and 4 bases from J, with 14 bases between. Germline CDR1 reads MDHEN; CDR2 reads SYDVKM. Here the CDR3 reads CASSPLRVATGELFF. In DNA form, the CDR3 reads TGTGCCAGCAGTCCCCTCAGGGTGGCCACCGGGGAGCTGTTTTTT.

A word on this clone: The same CDR3 can be traced to other DNA sequences in this sample. The chain joins TRBV19 to TRBJ1-1; D might be TRBD1 (6 bases). Trimming removed 1 base from V and 1 base from J, with 7 bases in between. CDR1 LNHDA and CDR2 SQIVND come from the germline V gene (reference sequence). The CDR3 spans 14 residues. The CDR3 DNA follows: TGTGCCAGTAGTATAGGACAGGAGAACACTGAAGCTTTCTTT. It specifies CASSIGQENTEAFF.

The chain is built from TRBV6-6 and TRBJ1-6, with 7 bases identical to TRBD1. Germline-derived CDR1 and CDR2 are MNHNY and SVGAGI (reference sequence). This CDR3 has 14 amino acids. With V trimmed by 7 bases and J by 11 bases, 11 bases remained unmatched. The CDR3 reads CASNGQAVLTPLHF. The CDR3 nucleotides are TGTGCCAGCAACGGACAGGCGGTTTTGACACCCCTCCACTTT.

The chain links TRBV5-1 to TRBJ2-1; the D is unclear. The ends were cut back, 4 bases at V and 0 bases at J, with 11 bases in the middle. The CDR3 extends over 15 amino acids. Germline loops: CDR1 SGHRS, CDR2 YFSETQ. CDR3 DNA sequence: TGCGCCAGCAGCACAGACCTGAGCTCCTACAATGAGCAGTTCTTC. Translation: CASSTDLSSYNEQFF.

The V gene is TRBV27, the J gene TRBJ2-3; D not certain. The CDR3 has 13 residues. The V gene's germline CDR1 is MNHEY and CDR2 SMNVEV (reference sequence). The ends were cut back, 6 bases at V and 0 bases at J, with 7 bases in the middle. The CDR3 reads CASRITSTDTQYF. DNA for the CDR3: TGTGCCAGCAGGATAACTAGCACAGATACGCAGTATTTT.

The chain is built from TRBV6-5 and TRBJ1-6, with D possibly matching TRBD1 (6 bases). Germline CDR1 reads MNHEY; CDR2 reads SVGAGI. This CDR3 is built from 16 residues. The ends were cut back, 2 bases at V and 10 bases at J, with 18 bases in the middle. This chain's CDR3 is CASSYGEGTDSSPLHF. The CDR3 region has the DNA TGTGCCAGCAGTTACGGGGAGGGTACGGACAGCTCACCCCTCCACTTT.

The CDR3 spells CASSLFSGRGGPYEQYF. The CDR3 DNA sequence: TGTGCCAGCAGTTTATTTAGCGGGAGAGGGGGACCCTACGAGCAGTACTTC. V and J are TRBV27 and TRBJ2-7; 9 bases fit TRBD2. From germline, CDR1 is MNHEY and CDR2 SMNVEV (reference sequence). V shed 1 base and J 2 bases; nucleotides not matched to a gene: 9. The CDR3 extends over 17 amino acids.

This clone was counted between two and nine times. The chain links TRBV7-3 to TRBJ2-2; 9 positions match TRBD1. Germline loops: CDR1 SGHTA, CDR2 FQGTGA. CDR3 length: 14 residues. V gave up 3 bases and J gave up 7 bases; unmatched junction bases: 3. CDR3 loop: CASSLGQGGGELFF. The CDR3 nucleotides read TGTGCCAGCAGCTTGGGACAGGGTGGCGGGGAGCTGTTTTTT.

The chain employs TRBV7-2 and TRBJ2-2; TRBD2 aligns across 14 bases. Germline CDR1 and CDR2: SGHTA and FQGNSA. Trimming removed 4 bases from V and 6 bases from J; junction bases left unmatched: 7. The CDR3 consists of 17 residues. The CDR3 DNA follows: TGTGCCAGCAGCTCCATTGCGGGACTAGCGGGAGCCGGGGAGCTGTTTTTT. Protein sequence: CASSSIAGLAGAGELFF. Together with reference TRBV7-2 and TRBJ2-2, the CDR3 gives the full variable domain: GAGVSQSPSNKVTEKGKDVELRCDPISGHTALYWYRQSLGQGLEFLIYFQGNSAPDKSGLPSDRFSAERTGGSVSTLTIQRTQQEDSAVYLCASSSIAGLAGAGELFFGEGSRLTVL.

The chain employs TRBV14 and TRBJ2-1, with 9 bases matching TRBD1. The V segment lost 3 bases and the J segment 4 bases; nucleotides outside the gene matches: 7. In germline, CDR1 is SGHDN, CDR2 FVKESK. The CDR3 has 16 residues. The CDR3 nucleotides are TGTGCCAGCAGCCATCCCGGGACAGGGCTATACAATGAGCAGTTCTTC. Translation gives CASSHPGTGLYNEQFF.

Here the CDR3 DNA reads TGTGCCAGCAGCCGTGGACAGACTCCTGGAAACACCATATATTTT. Translating gives CASSRGQTPGNTIYF. The chain uses TRBV7-6 and TRBJ1-3, with D maybe TRBD1 (6 bases). Between the trimmed V and J ends, which lost 5 bases and 2 bases, there was a span of 13 bases. This CDR3 is built from 15 residues. Germline V gives CDR1 SGHVS, CDR2 FNYEAQ. The whole variable domain, remainder taken from reference TRBV7-6 and TRBJ1-3, is GAGVSQSPRYKVTKRGQDVALRCDPISGHVSLYWYRQALGQGPEFLTYFNYEAQQDKSGLPNDRFSAERPEGSISTLTIQRTEQRDSAMYRCASSRGQTPGNTIYFGEGSWLTVV.

The chain employs TRBV4-2 and TRBJ1-5; possibly TRBD1 for D (6 bases). Germline CDR1 reads LGHNA; CDR2 reads YNFKEQ. The CDR3 length is 15 residues. The V and J ends lost 2 bases and 9 bases respectively, with 17 bases between them. The CDR3 sequence is CASSQSDRRGGPQHF. The DNA of the CDR3 is TGTGCCAGCAGCCAATCCGACAGGAGGGGGGGGCCCCAGCATTTT.